This TCR beta chain was retrieved from a study of cytomegalovirus exposure and HLA in healthy donors. The primer mix had 60 Vbeta and 13 Jbeta primers. The protocol was immunoSEQ multiplex PCR, while the TCRdb copy is restricted to in-frame clones and leaves out a portion. Seen here are around 210,000 clones, 78% observed once, and the top ten hold approximately 0.47%. Sequencing was performed on PBMCs. This clonotype was sampled from a boy between 10 and 17 years old in good health and CMV-seronegative.

The CDR3 DNA reads as TGCGCCAGCAGCTTGATACCGGGAGCCTACGAGCAGTACTTC. Translating it yields CASSLIPGAYEQYF. The V call is TRBV5-1, the J call TRBJ2-7, with D possibly TRBD2 on 6 matching bases. This CDR3 comprises 14 residues. V gave up 1 base and J gave up 2 bases, with 10 bases separating them. CDR1 and CDR2 (germline): SGHRS, YFSETQ.